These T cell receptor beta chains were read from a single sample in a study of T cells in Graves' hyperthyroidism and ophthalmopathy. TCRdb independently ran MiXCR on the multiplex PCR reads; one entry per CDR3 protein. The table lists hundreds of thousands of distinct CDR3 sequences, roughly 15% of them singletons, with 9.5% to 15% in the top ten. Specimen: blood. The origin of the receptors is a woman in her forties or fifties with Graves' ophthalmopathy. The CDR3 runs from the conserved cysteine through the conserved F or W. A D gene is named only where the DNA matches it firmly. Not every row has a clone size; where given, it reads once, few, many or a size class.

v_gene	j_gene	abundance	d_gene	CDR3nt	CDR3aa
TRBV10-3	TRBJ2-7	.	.	TGTGCCACAAACAGGGGCAGGGGGGCCTACGAGCAGTACTTC	CATNRGRGAYEQYF
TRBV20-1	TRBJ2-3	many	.	TGCAGTCCGGGACCGGGGGGCGCAGATACGCAGTATTTT	CSPGPGGADTQYF
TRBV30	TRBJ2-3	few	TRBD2	TGTGCCTGGAGTCTGACTAGCGGGGGGGGCACAGATACGCAGTATTTT	CAWSLTSGGGTDTQYF
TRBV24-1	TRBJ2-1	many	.	TGTGCCACCAGTGATTCGGATCCCACGTACTACAATGAGCAGTTCTTC	CATSDSDPTYYNEQFF
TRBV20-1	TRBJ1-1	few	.	TGCAGTGCTAGAGGGGACACTGAAGCTTTCTTT	CSARGDTEAFF
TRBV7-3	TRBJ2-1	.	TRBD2	TGTGCCAGCAGCACCGGGACTAGTCATTCCAATGAGCAGTTCTTC	CASSTGTSHSNEQFF
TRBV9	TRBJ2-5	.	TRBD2	TGTGCCAGCAGCAACCTACTAGCGGGGGACCAAGAGACCCAGTACTTC	CASSNLLAGDQETQYF
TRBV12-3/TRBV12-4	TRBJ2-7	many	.	TGTGCCAGCAGTTCCCCCAGTGAATACGAGCAGTACTTC	CASSSPSEYEQYF
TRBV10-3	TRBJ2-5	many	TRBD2	TGTGCCATCAGGGGGACTAGCGGGAGCGAAGAGACCCAGTACTTC	CAIRGTSGSEETQYF
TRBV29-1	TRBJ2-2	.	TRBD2	TGCAGCGTGGTGACTAGCGGGAGGGCCAGGGAGCTGTTTTTT	CSVVTSGRARELFF
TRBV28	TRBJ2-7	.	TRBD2	TGTGCCAGCAGCGGTCCGGGACTAGCGGGAGGGCCGATGGACGAGCAGTACTTC	CASSGPGLAGGPMDEQYF
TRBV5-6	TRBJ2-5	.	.	TGTGCCAGCAGCTTGGTAGGGGGATCCGGAGAGACCCAGTACTTC	CASSLVGGSGETQYF
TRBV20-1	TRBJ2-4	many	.	TGCAGTGCTAGAGCCAGCGTAGCCAAAAACATTCAGTACTTC	CSARASVAKNIQYF
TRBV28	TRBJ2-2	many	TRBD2	TGTGCCAGCAGTCCGAATGCGGGAGGGAACTTCGGGGAGCTGTTTTTT	CASSPNAGGNFGELFF
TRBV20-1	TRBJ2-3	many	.	TGCAGTGCTAGAGAGGGCGGTCCTAGCACAGATACGCAGTATTTT	CSAREGGPSTDTQYF
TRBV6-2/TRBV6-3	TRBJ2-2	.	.	TGTGCCAGCAGCTCCCGGAGTATGGCCGGGGAGCTGTTTTTT	CASSSRSMAGELFF
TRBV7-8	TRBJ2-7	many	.	TGTGCCAGCAGCAGAGCGGTGGGGGGACAGTACGAGCAGTACTTC	CASSRAVGGQYEQYF
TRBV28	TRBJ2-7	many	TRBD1	TGTGCCAGCAGTCGGGGACAGGGTAACGAGCAGTACTTC	CASSRGQGNEQYF
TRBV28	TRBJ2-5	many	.	TGTGCCAGCAGTCCAACTAACGGTCAGGGTATCGCCGGGACCCAGTACTTC	CASSPTNGQGIAGTQYF
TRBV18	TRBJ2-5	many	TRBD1	TGTGCCAGCTCACTCAGACAGGGGGCCGGTCCAGAGGGAGAGACCCAGTACTTC	CASSLRQGAGPEGETQYF
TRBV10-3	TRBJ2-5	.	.	TGTGCCGCCAAGGGGGGTTCGGAGGAGACCCAGTACTTC	CAAKGGSEETQYF
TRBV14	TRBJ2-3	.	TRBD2	TGTGCCAGCAGCCAGACTAGCGGGAGAGGAGATACGCAGTATTTT	CASSQTSGRGDTQYF
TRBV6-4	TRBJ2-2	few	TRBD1	TGTGCCAGCAGTCACGCACAGGGGGCCAACACCGGGGAGCTGTTTTTT	CASSHAQGANTGELFF
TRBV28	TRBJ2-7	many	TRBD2	TGTGCCAGCACCCTCCCCCGTGGGACTAGCGGGAGAAGTGACGAGCAGTACTTC	CASTLPRGTSGRSDEQYF
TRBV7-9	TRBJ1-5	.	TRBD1	TGTGCCAGCAGCGCCTTGGGACAGGATAGCAATCAGCCCCAGCATTTT	CASSALGQDSNQPQHF
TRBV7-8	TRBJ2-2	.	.	TGTGCCAGCAGAGGTCGGGGCGAAACCTATAACACCGGGGAGCTGTTTTTT	CASRGRGETYNTGELFF
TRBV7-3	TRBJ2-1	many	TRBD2	TGTGCCAGCAGCTTAATTGGAGCGGGAGGGGAGCAGTTCTTC	CASSLIGAGGEQFF
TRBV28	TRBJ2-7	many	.	TGTGCCAGCAGTTTAGTTGGCAGGGGCCGGGAGCAGTACTTC	CASSLVGRGREQYF
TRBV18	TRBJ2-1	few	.	TGTGCCAGCTCACGGCTTGGGGGTGAGCAGTTCTTC	CASSRLGGEQFF
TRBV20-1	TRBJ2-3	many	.	TGCAGTGCTAAGATCGGGACGAGAGCAGATACGCAGTATTTT	CSAKIGTRADTQYF
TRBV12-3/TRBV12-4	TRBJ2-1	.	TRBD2	TGTGCCAGCAGACTAGCGGGAGTCAAATCGCGGAATGAGCAGTTCTTC	CASRLAGVKSRNEQFF
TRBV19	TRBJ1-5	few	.	TGTGCCAGTAGTAGAGAACAGGGATTTAGCAATCAGCCCCAGCATTTT	CASSREQGFSNQPQHF
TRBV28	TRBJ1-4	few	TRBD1	TGTGCCATCCGGGACAGCCTCAATGAAAAACTGTTTTTT	CAIRDSLNEKLFF
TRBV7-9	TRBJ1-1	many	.	TGTGCCAGCAGCTTGAGCTTAACTCAAGCTTTCTTT	CASSLSLTQAFF
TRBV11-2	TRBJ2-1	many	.	TGTGCCAGCAGCTTATTGCTGTGGGGACCCGACATCAATGAGCAGTTCTTC	CASSLLLWGPDINEQFF
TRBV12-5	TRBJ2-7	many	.	TGTGCTAGTGGTTTGAGTAGTCCCTACGAGCAGTACTTC	CASGLSSPYEQYF
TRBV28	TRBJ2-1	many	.	TGTGCCAGCAGTTTAGGGCAGTTCAGCCACCCGTCCTACAATGAGCAGTTCTTC	CASSLGQFSHPSYNEQFF
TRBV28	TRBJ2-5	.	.	TGTGACAGCAGTTCCAACTACCAGTACTTC	CDSSSNYQYF
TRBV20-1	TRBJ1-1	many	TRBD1	TGCAGTGCTATGGGACAGCCGGGTGAAGCTTTCTTT	CSAMGQPGEAFF
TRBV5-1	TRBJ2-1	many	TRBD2	TGCGCCAGCAGCTCCCTGGGGAGCGGGAGATTTAGTGAGCAGTTCTTC	CASSSLGSGRFSEQFF
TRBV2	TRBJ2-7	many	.	TGTGCCAGCACCCGAGGCAGGGTAAGGGAGCAGTACTTC	CASTRGRVREQYF